These 14 T cell receptor beta chains were all obtained from the same sample, sequenced in a study of cytomegalovirus exposure and HLA in healthy donors listed by TCRdb under 2017. Receptor libraries were prepared by the immunoSEQ multiplex PCR assay. Not all clones reach the TCRdb copy of this immuneACCESS table, which keeps in-frame sequences only. Checked studies attribute under half of the gap to unresolved V genes and leave the rest unexplained. Counted in this sample were 90,000 to 150,000 clones; roughly 90% of them appeared once. The leading ten clones occupy about 6% of the sample. The specimen sequenced was PBMCs. The receptors shown here come from a woman younger than 35 in good health and CMV-seropositive.

This clone has a handful of counts. The chain combines TRBV19 with TRBJ1-5, with a possible D match to TRBD1 (5 bases). V shed 4 bases and J shed 0 bases, with 13 bases lying between them. Germline CDR1 reads LNHDA; CDR2 reads SQIVND (reference sequence). The CDR3 runs 16 residues. CDR3 sequence (DNA): TGTGCCAGTAGTAAAATGCAGGGAATTAGCAATCAGCCCCAGCATTTT. The encoded protein is CASSKMQGISNQPQHF.

The J gene is TRBJ2-7, the V gene TRBV6-6; a possible D gene is TRBD2 (7 bases). The CDR3 totals 16 residues. V gave up 6 bases and J gave up 0 bases, with 18 bases separating them. The germline gives CDR1 MNHNY, CDR2 SVGAGI (reference sequence). CDR3 amino acids: CASSPRGGPTSYEQYF. The CDR3 DNA is TGTGCCAGCAGCCCGAGGGGGGGGCCCACCTCCTACGAGCAGTACTTC.

The chain combines TRBV6-1 with TRBJ1-2; D ambiguous. This CDR3 is built from 15 residues. Germline V gives CDR1 MNHNS, CDR2 SASEGT. Trimming took off 2 bases at V and 0 bases at J, with 10 bases between the two ends. CDR3 nucleotide sequence: TGTGCCAGCAGTGAACCCGGCGGCCCTAACTATGGCTACACCTTC. It encodes CASSEPGGPNYGYTF.

This rearrangement joins TRBV28 to TRBJ2-5; tentatively, D is TRBD2 (5 bases). The CDR3 is 12 residues long. Germline assignment: CDR1 MDHEN and CDR2 SYDVKM. In nucleotides, the CDR3 is TGTGCTGCGAGGGCTGAGGCCGAGACCCAGTACTTC. This translates into CAARAEAETQYF.

The chain uses TRBV19 and TRBJ2-3; 14 bases align to TRBD2. The germline V gene has CDR1 LNHDA and CDR2 SQIVND (reference sequence). CDR3 length: 17 residues. Trimming at V came to 5 bases and at J to 0 bases, leaving 4 bases not matched to a gene. CDR3 in amino acids: CASSPGLAGGSTDTQYF. CDR3 coding DNA: TGTGCCAGTAGTCCTGGACTAGCGGGAGGTAGCACAGATACGCAGTATTTT.

This clone showed up just once. The rearrangement links TRBV5-1 to TRBJ1-1; possibly TRBD1 for D (6 bases). Germline V gives CDR1 SGHRS, CDR2 YFSETQ. The CDR3 length is 13 residues. V lost 1 base to trimming and J lost 7 bases, with 11 bases between them. The CDR3 sequence is CASSLKDRHEAFF. CDR3 nucleotide sequence: TGCGCCAGCAGCTTGAAGGACAGACATGAAGCTTTCTTT. Supplemented by reference TRBV5-1 and TRBJ1-1, the full variable domain reads KAGVTQTPRYLIKTRGQQVTLSCSPISGHRSVSWYQQTPGQGLQFLFEYFSETQRNKGNFPGRFSGRQFSNSRSEMNVSTLELGDSALYLCASSLKDRHEAFFGQGTRLTVV.

V gene TRBV11-2 combines with J gene TRBJ1-3; maybe TRBD1 (6 bases). The CDR3 consists of 17 residues. With 5 bases removed from V and 4 bases from J, the gap between germline ends came to 21 bases. The germline gives CDR1 SGHAT, CDR2 FQNNGV. This CDR3 is CASSPSSYRAHGNTIYF. For the CDR3, the DNA is TGTGCCAGCAGCCCATCCTCCTACAGGGCTCACGGAAACACCATATATTTT. The variable domain in full, with the rest retrieved from reference TRBV11-2 and TRBJ1-3, is EAGVAQSPRYKIIEKRQSVAFWCNPISGHATLYWYQQILGQGPKLLIQFQNNGVVDDSQLPKDRFSAERLKGVDSTLKIQPAKLEDSAVYLCASSPSSYRAHGNTIYFGEGSWLTVV.

The chain recombines TRBV5-4 with TRBJ2-7; tentative D call: TRBD1 (6 bases). Between the trimmed V and J ends, which lost 3 bases and 0 bases, there was a span of 13 bases. The CDR3 loop spans 15 amino acids. Germline lookup yields CDR1 SGHNT and CDR2 YYREEE (reference sequence). The CDR3 protein is CASSSETGLSYEQYF. The CDR3 DNA reads TGTGCCAGCAGCTCAGAGACAGGTCTCTCCTACGAGCAGTACTTC.

The chain has TRBV27 and TRBJ1-1; 8 nucleotides align to TRBD1. The germline V gene encodes CDR1 MNHEY and CDR2 SMNVEV (reference sequence). The CDR3 has 16 residues. V was pared by 6 bases and J by 2 bases, with 11 bases of the junction left unmatched. This CDR3 reads CASRVDRARPNTEAFF. The CDR3 DNA sequence: TGTGCCAGCAGGGTGGACAGGGCCAGACCTAACACTGAAGCTTTCTTT.

In DNA, the CDR3 is TGTGCCAGCTCACCGCTGGGACAGGGGAGCAATCAGCCCCAGCATTTT. Amino acid sequence: CASSPLGQGSNQPQHF. This chain joins TRBV18 and TRBJ1-5, with 10 bases matching TRBD1. CDR1 KGHSH and CDR2 LQKENI come from the germline V gene. The V and J ends lost 3 bases and 1 base, in that order; junction bases with no gene match: 3. The CDR3 covers 16 residues.

This clone appeared a single time. V usage is TRBV4-1 and J usage is TRBJ1-5; the match to TRBD1 covers 8 bases. Germline CDR1 MGHRA, CDR2 YSYEKL. The CDR3 has 16 residues. V trimming: 3 bases; J trimming: 2 bases; junction bases outside the gene matches: 6. The CDR3 reads CASSQGTGLGNQPQHF. CDR3 DNA sequence: TGCGCCAGCAGCCAGGGGACAGGCCTCGGCAATCAGCCCCAGCATTTT.

This clone has just a few counts. The chain combines TRBV2 with TRBJ2-7; 10 bases line up with TRBD1. CDR1 is SNHLY, CDR2 FYNNEI, per germline. The length of the CDR3 is 13 residues. V shed 7 bases and J 6 bases; nucleotides not matched to a gene: 6. The CDR3 spells CASTTGGRGEQYF. CDR3 nucleotide sequence: TGTGCCAGCACGACAGGGGGCCGCGGCGAGCAGTACTTC.

There are a few counts of this clone. The chain combines TRBV25-1 with TRBJ2-7; D is ambiguous. The CDR3 spans 12 residues. The V end was cut by 6 bases, the J end by 0 bases, with 6 bases between. Germline V gene data show CDR1 as MGHDK and CDR2 as SYGVNS. The CDR3 nucleotides are TGTGCCAGCAGGGCAGGCTCCTACGAGCAGTACTTC. Protein: CASRAGSYEQYF.

This sequence joins TRBV7-2 and TRBJ2-2; 7 bases are shared with TRBD2. This CDR3 is 18 amino acids long. The germline V gene encodes CDR1 SGHTA and CDR2 FQGNSA. The ends lost 5 bases at V and 7 bases at J; junction bases unmatched: 19. The CDR3 sequence: CASSRSRSPRGGDGELFF. CDR3 nucleotide sequence: TGTGCCAGCAGCCGGTCCCGGTCTCCCCGCGGGGGAGACGGGGAGCTGTTTTTT.